The next 3 T cell receptor beta chains were all read from a single sample in a study of cytomegalovirus exposure and HLA in healthy donors. The PCR made use of 60 Vbeta and 13 Jbeta primers. Sequencing used immunoSEQ multiplex PCR; TCRdb keeps in-frame clones, though not all of them. In the table there are approximately 100,000 clones, about 74% of which are singletons. Sequencing was done on a sample of PBMCs. All receptors derive from a female donor in good health and CMV-seronegative.

The chain uses TRBV5-4 and TRBJ1-1, with TRBD1 matching 7 bases. The J segment lost 3 bases and the V segment lost 4 bases, leaving 6 bases of the junction unmatched. The germline V gene has CDR1 SGHNT and CDR2 YYREEE (reference sequence). CDR3 length: 14 residues. CDR3 bases: TGTGCCAGCAGCGGGACCAGGGGGGACACTGAAGCTTTCTTT. It codes for CASSGTRGDTEAFF.

This clone was recorded only once. This CDR3 is also generated by other DNA sequences in the sample. The V gene is TRBV7-2, the J gene TRBJ1-1, with 9 bases that match TRBD1. V lost 6 bases to trimming and J lost 0 bases; unmatched junction nucleotides: 5. Germline-derived CDR1 and CDR2 are SGHTA and FQGNSA. CDR3 length: 15 residues. The DNA for the CDR3 is TGTGCCAGCAGTTCCTGGACAGGGGTGAACACTGAAGCTTTCTTT. Its protein is CASSSWTGVNTEAFF.

The chain has TRBV6-5 and TRBJ2-3; 9 bases are shared with TRBD2. From germline, CDR1 is MNHEY and CDR2 SVGAGI. The CDR3 is 15 amino acids. Trimming removed 6 bases from V and 2 bases from J; junction bases left unmatched: 6. CDR3 nucleotides: TGTGCCAGCAGCTCGGCTAGCGGGGCCACAGATACGCAGTATTTT. Translated, it gives CASSSASGATDTQYF.